These 9 T cell receptor beta chains share one sample of origin, sequenced in a study of neurological immune-mediated disorders. TCRdb independently ran MiXCR on the 5' RACE reads; one entry per CDR3 protein. The table includes about 35,000 distinct CDR3 sequences, 3.5% to 4% detected once. The sequencing sample was made of PBMCs. These receptors were collected from a man aged 25 to 40 with multiple sclerosis.

J is TRBJ2-3 and V is TRBV20-1, with 12 bases that match TRBD1. V lost 6 bases to trimming and J lost 6 bases; unmatched junction nucleotides: 7. The CDR3 spans 14 residues. The V gene's germline CDR1 is DFQATT and CDR2 SNEGSKA (reference sequence). CDR3 in DNA: TGCAGTGCGGACCGGGACAGGGGGCTGGATACGCAGTATTTT. This translates into CSADRDRGLDTQYF.

This clonotype has a handful of counts. The chain has TRBV14 and TRBJ2-5; D call uncertain. This CDR3 is 13 amino acids long. V was pared by 3 bases and J by 5 bases, with 10 bases between. Germline values: CDR1 SGHDN, CDR2 FVKESK. The CDR3 loop reads CASSHWQGETQYF. The DNA for the CDR3 is TGTGCCAGCAGCCATTGGCAAGGCGAGACCCAGTACTTC.

This clonotype was observed many times. Here the CDR3 reads CASSIGLRPDTQYF. The DNA for the CDR3 is TGTGCCAGCAGCATAGGACTACGCCCGGATACGCAGTATTTT. The gene calls are TRBV7-2 and TRBJ2-3; D possibly corresponds to TRBD2 (6 bases). Germline CDR1 SGHTA, CDR2 FQGNSA. There are 14 residues in the CDR3. The V gene lost 5 bases and the J gene lost 6 bases, with 15 bases spanning the gap.

This clonotype came up many times. The genes are TRBV7-2 and TRBJ1-6, with 8 bases fitting TRBD1. CDR1 is SGHTA, CDR2 FQGNSA, per germline. The CDR3 totals 16 residues. The J segment lost 4 bases and the V segment lost 5 bases, leaving 7 bases of the junction unmatched. The CDR3 DNA reads as TGTGCCAGCAGCCCTTCGACAGGGGAATATAATTCACCCCTCCACTTT. It encodes CASSPSTGEYNSPLHF.

At least ten counts were recorded for this clonotype. The J gene is TRBJ2-7, the V gene TRBV5-1; D may be TRBD1 (5 bases). There are 14 residues in the CDR3. From germline, CDR1 is SGHRS and CDR2 YFSETQ. Between the trimmed V and J ends, which lost 4 bases and 0 bases, there was a span of 11 bases. CDR3 residues: CASSQGPYSYEQYF. CDR3 bases: TGCGCCAGCAGCCAGGGTCCTTACTCCTACGAGCAGTACTTC. The variable domain in full, with the rest retrieved from reference TRBV5-1 and TRBJ2-7, is KAGVTQTPRYLIKTRGQQVTLSCSPISGHRSVSWYQQTPGQGLQFLFEYFSETQRNKGNFPGRFSGRQFSNSRSEMNVSTLELGDSALYLCASSQGPYSYEQYFGPGTRLTVT.

The V gene is TRBV6-6, the J gene TRBJ2-5, with TRBD2 matching over 9 bases. Germline V CDR1 and CDR2: MNHNY, SVGAGI (reference sequence). This CDR3 spans 12 amino acids. V was pared by 11 bases and J by 5 bases, with 6 bases of the junction left unmatched. The CDR3 DNA reads TGTGCCGGCGGGGGGGCCGGTGAGACCCAGTACTTC. Its translation: CAGGGAGETQYF.

This clonotype appeared a few times. The chain uses TRBV20-1 and TRBJ2-2; D is undetermined. V dropped 0 bases and J dropped 3 bases, with 14 bases sitting between them. CDR1 DFQATT and CDR2 SNEGSKA come from the germline V gene (reference sequence). This CDR3 comprises 16 residues. The CDR3 protein is CSARDRLTIYTGELFF. The CDR3 region has the DNA TGCAGTGCTAGAGATCGGCTAACTATTTACACCGGGGAGCTGTTTTTT.

This clonotype was counted between two and nine times. A much larger clone lies one base from this, so it may be a read error. This is likely a read error, given that the CDR3 carries no conserved phenylalanine or tryptophan at its end. This rearrangement joins TRBV12-3 or TRBV12-4 to TRBJ1-6; the D is unclear. Deletions cut 6 bases from V and 7 bases from J, with 10 bases between. CDR3 size: 13 residues. The CDR3, as DNA: TGTGCCAGCAGCCGGGTTAGGAATTCACCCCTCCACTGT. This encodes CASSRVRNSPLHC.

This clonotype occurred many times. The genes are TRBV5-1 and TRBJ1-2; 7 nucleotides line up with TRBD1. This CDR3 region has 15 residues. CDR1 and CDR2 from the germline V gene are SGHRS and YFSETQ. The junction had 8 bases not matched to a gene; V was cut back by 4 bases and J by 2 bases. The CDR3 here is CASSPSGQPNYGYTF. For the CDR3, the DNA is TGCGCCAGCAGCCCCTCGGGACAGCCAAACTATGGCTACACCTTC.